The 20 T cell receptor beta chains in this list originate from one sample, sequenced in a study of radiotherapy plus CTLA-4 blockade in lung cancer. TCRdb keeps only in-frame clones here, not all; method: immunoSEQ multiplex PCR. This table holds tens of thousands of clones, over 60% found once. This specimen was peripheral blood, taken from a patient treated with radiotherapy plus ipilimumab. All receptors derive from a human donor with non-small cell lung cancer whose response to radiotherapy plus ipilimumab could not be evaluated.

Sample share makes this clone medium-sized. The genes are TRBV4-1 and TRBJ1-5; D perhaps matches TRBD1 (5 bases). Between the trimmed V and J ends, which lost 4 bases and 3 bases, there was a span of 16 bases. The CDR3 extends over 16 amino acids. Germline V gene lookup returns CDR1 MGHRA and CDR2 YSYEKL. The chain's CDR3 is CASSPHGAGSNQPQHF. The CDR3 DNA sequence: TGCGCCAGCAGCCCCCATGGGGCAGGGTCCAATCAGCCCCAGCATTTT.

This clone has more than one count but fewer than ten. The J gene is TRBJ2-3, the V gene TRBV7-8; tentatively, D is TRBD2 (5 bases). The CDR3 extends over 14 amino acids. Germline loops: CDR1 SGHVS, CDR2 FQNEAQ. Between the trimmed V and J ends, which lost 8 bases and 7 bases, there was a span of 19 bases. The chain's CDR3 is CASGWSGGRNTQYF. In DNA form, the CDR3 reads TGTGCCAGCGGATGGAGTGGAGGTAGAAATACGCAGTATTTT.

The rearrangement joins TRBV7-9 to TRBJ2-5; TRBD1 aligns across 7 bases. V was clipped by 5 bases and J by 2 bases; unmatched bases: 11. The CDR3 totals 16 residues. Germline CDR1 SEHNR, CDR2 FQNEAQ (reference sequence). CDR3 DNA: TGTGCCAGCAGCCGTGCCGGGGCAGGGGGACAAGAGACCCAGTACTTC. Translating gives CASSRAGAGGQETQYF. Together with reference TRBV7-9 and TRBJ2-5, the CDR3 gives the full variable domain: DTGVSQNPRHKITKRGQNVTFRCDPISEHNRLYWYRQTLGQGPEFLTYFQNEAQLEKSRLLSDRFSAERPKGSFSTLEIQRTEQGDSAMYLCASSRAGAGGQETQYFGPGTRLLVL.

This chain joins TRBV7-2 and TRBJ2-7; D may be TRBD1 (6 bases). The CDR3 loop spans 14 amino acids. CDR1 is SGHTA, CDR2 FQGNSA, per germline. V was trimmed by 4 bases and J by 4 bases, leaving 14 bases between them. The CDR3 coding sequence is TGTGCCAGCAGCTCGTGGGGGACACAATACGAGCAGTACTTC. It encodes CASSSWGTQYEQYF.

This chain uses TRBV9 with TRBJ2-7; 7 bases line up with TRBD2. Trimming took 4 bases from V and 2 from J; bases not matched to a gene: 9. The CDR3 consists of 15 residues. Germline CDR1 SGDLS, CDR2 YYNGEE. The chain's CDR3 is CASSLTAGSTYEQYF. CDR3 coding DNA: TGTGCCAGCAGCTTAACAGCGGGAAGTACCTACGAGCAGTACTTC.

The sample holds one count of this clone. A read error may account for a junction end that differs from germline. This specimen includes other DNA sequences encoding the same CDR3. In DNA, the CDR3 is TGTGCCAGTAGTATCGGCACCGGGGAACTGTTTTTT. Encoded protein: CASSIGTGELFF. V is TRBV19 and J is TRBJ2-2; tentatively, D is TRBD2 (5 bases). The germline gives CDR1 LNHDA, CDR2 SQIVND (reference sequence). The CDR3 runs to 12 residues. The full variable domain, completed using reference TRBV19 and TRBJ2-2, is DGGITQSPKYLFRKEGQNVTLSCEQNLNHDAMYWYRQDPGQGLRLIYYSQIVNDFQKGDIAEGYSVSREKKESFPLTVTSAQKNPTAFYLCASSIGTGELFFGEGSRLTVL.

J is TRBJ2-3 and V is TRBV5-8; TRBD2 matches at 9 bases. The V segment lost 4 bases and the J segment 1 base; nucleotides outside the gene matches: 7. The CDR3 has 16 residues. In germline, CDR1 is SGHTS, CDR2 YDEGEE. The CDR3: CASSPTSGFRTDTQYF. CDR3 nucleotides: TGTGCCAGCAGCCCAACTAGCGGGTTCCGCACAGATACGCAGTATTTT.

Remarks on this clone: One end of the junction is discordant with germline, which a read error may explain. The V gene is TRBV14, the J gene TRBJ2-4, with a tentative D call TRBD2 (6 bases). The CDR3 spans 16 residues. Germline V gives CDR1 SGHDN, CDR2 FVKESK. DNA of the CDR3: TGTGCCGGCAGCCAAGAAGTCGGGGGAGCCAAAAACATTCAGTACTTC. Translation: CAGSQEVGGAKNIQYF.

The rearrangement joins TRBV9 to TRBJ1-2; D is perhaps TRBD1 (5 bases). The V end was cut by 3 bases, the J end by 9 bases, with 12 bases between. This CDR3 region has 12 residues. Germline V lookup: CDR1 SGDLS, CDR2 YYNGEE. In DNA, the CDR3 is TGTGCCAGCAGCGCTTGGGGGGGGAGCTACACCTTC. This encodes CASSAWGGSYTF.

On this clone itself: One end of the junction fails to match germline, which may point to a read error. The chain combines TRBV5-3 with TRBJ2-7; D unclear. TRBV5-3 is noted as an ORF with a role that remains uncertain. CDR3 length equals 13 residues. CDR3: CASSFTGSYEQYF. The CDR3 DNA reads TGTGCCAGCAGCTTTACGGGTTCCTACGAGCAGTACTTC.

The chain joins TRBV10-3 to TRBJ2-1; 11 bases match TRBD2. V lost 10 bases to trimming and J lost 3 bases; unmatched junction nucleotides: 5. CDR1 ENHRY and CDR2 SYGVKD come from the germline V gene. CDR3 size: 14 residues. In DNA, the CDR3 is TGTGCCACCGAACTAGCGGGAGTCTACAATGAGCAGTTCTTC. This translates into CATELAGVYNEQFF.

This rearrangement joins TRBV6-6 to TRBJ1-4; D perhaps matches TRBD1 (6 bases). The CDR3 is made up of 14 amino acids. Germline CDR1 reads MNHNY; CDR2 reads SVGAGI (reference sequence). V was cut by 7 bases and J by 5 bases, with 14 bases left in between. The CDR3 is CASKQGLVNEKLFF. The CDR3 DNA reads TGTGCCAGCAAGCAGGGGCTAGTAAATGAAAAACTGTTTTTT.

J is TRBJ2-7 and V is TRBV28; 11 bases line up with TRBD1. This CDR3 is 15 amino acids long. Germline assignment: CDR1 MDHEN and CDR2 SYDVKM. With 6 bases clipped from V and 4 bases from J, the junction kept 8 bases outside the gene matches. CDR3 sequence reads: CASRTFGTGGYEQYF. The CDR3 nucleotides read TGTGCCAGCAGGACCTTCGGGACAGGGGGATACGAGCAGTACTTC.

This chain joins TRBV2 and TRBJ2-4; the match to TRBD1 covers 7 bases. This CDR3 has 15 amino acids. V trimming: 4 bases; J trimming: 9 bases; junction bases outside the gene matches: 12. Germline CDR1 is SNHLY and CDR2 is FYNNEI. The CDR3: CASSVPARGTGIQYF. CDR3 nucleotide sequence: TGTGCCAGCAGTGTTCCTGCCAGGGGGACCGGCATTCAGTACTTC.

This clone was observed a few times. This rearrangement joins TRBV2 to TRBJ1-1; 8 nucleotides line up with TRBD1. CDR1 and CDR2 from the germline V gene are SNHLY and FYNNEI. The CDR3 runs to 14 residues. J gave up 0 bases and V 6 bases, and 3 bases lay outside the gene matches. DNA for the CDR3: TGTGCCAGCAGGGTGGGACAGGTGAACACTGAAGCTTTCTTT. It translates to CASRVGQVNTEAFF.

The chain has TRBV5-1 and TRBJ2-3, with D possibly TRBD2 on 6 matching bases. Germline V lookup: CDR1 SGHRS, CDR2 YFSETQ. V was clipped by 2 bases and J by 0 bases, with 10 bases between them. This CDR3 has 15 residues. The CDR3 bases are TGCGCCAGCAGCTTTGGCGGGGCTAGCACAGATACGCAGTATTTT. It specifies CASSFGGASTDTQYF.

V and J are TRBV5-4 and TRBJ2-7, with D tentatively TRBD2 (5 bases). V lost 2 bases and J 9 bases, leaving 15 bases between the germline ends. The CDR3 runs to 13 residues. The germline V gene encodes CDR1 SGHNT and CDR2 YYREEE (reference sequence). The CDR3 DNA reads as TGTGCCAGCAGCTTTAAGCAGGCGGAGGTGCAGTACTTC. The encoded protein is CASSFKQAEVQYF.

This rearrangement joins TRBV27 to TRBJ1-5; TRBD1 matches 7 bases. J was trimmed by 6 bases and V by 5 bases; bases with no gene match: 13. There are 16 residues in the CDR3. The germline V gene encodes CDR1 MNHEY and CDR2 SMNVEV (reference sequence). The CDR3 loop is CASSPSQGDLGQPQHF. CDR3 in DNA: TGTGCCAGCAGTCCCTCGCAGGGGGATCTAGGTCAGCCCCAGCATTTT.

The CDR3, as DNA: TGTGCCAGCAGTCCCGGGACAGGGGGCAGGTACACTGAAGCTTTCTTT. Translating gives CASSPGTGGRYTEAFF. The rearrangement links TRBV6-6 to TRBJ1-1; TRBD1 matches at 12 bases. This CDR3 is 16 amino acids long. After removal of 5 bases from V and 3 bases from J, the junction contained 7 bases not matched to a gene. Germline V lookup: CDR1 MNHNY, CDR2 SVGAGI (reference sequence).

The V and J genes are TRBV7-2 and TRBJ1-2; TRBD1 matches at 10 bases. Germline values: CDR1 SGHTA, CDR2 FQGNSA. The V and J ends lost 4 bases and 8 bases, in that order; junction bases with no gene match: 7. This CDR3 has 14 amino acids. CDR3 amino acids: CASSSRQGAGGYTF. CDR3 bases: TGTGCCAGCAGCTCCCGACAGGGGGCTGGGGGCTACACCTTC.